The 3 T cell receptor beta chains below were found in one sample sequenced in a study of T cell responses to AZD1222 COVID-19 vaccine. Assay used: immunoSEQ multiplex PCR; TCRdb lists only in-frame clones, some missing. The sample lists approximately 100,000 clones; 88% were seen once. The sequencing used peripheral blood, collected on day 0 of AZD1222 vaccination. All receptors come from an adult in good health.

The CDR3 reads CSLGLLGVEQFF. CDR3 coding DNA: TGCAGCCTCGGACTCCTCGGGGTTGAGCAGTTCTTC. The chain uses TRBV29-1 and TRBJ2-1; TRBD2 might be the D (5 bases). Germline V gene lookup returns CDR1 SQVTM and CDR2 ANQGSEA. The CDR3 length is 12 residues. V was clipped by 8 bases and J by 9 bases, with 17 bases between them.

This chain links TRBV12-5 with TRBJ1-1; D remains unclear. Germline V CDR1 and CDR2: LGHNT, FRNRAP. V gave up 0 bases and J gave up 1 base, with 6 bases separating them. The CDR3 sequence is 14 residues long. The CDR3 DNA follows: TGTGCTAGTGGTTTGGTAGTAGGGAACACTGAAGCTTTCTTT. This encodes CASGLVVGNTEAFF. The variable domain in full, with the rest retrieved from reference TRBV12-5 and TRBJ1-1, is DARVTQTPRHKVTEMGQEVTMRCQPILGHNTVFWYRQTMMQGLELLAYFRNRAPLDDSGMPKDRFSAEMPDATLATLKIQPSEPRDSAVYFCASGLVVGNTEAFFGQGTRLTVV.

The chain carries TRBV30 and TRBJ1-1, with D unresolved. Germline lookup yields CDR1 GTSNPN and CDR2 SVGIG (reference sequence). V was trimmed by 3 bases and J by 10 bases, leaving 12 bases between them. The CDR3 covers 11 residues. For the CDR3, the DNA is TGTGCCTGGAGCAGAGATGGGAGAGCTTTCTTT. It codes for CAWSRDGRAFF.